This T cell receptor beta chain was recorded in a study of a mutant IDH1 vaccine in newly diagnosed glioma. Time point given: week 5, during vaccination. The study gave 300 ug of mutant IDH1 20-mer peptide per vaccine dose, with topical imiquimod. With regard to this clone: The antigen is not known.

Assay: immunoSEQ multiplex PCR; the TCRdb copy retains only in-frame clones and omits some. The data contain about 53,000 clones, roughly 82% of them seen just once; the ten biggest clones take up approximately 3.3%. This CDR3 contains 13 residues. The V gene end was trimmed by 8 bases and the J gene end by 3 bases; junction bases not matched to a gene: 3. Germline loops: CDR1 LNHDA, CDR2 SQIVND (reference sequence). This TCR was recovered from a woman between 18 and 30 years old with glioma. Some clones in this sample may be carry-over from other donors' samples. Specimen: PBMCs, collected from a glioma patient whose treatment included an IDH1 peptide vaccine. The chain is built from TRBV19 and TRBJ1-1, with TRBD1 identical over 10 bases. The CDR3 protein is CASDRGPDTEAFF. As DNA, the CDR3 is TGTGCCAGTGACAGGGGGCCGGACACTGAAGCTTTCTTT.